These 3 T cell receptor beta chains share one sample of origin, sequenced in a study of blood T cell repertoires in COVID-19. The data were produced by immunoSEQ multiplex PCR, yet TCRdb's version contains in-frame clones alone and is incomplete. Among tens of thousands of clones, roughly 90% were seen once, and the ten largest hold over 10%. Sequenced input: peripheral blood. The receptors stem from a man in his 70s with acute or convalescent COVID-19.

The CDR3 DNA sequence: TGTGCCAGCAGCCCTCGGGGGGGGAATTCACCCCTCCACTTT. Translation: CASSPRGGNSPLHF. The chain links TRBV9 to TRBJ1-6, with D possibly matching TRBD1 (5 bases). The germline V gene has CDR1 SGDLS and CDR2 YYNGEE. Trimming cost V 4 bases and J 7 bases, with 12 bases left between them. The CDR3 spans 14 residues.

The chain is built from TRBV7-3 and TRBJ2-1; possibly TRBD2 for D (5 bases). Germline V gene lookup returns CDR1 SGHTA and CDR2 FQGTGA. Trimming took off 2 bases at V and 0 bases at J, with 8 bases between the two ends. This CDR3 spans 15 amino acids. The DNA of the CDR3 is TGTGCCAGCAGCTTATCAGCGGCCTCCTACAATGAGCAGTTCTTC. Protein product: CASSLSAASYNEQFF.

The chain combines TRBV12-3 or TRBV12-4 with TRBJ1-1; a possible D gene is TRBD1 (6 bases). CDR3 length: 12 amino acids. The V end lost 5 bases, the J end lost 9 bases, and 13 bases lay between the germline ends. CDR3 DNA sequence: TGTGCCAGCAGTCGGACAGAACCACAAGCTTTCTTT. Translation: CASSRTEPQAFF.